These T cell receptor beta chains were read from a single sample in a study of human T cells and chemical hapten exposure. TCRdb reanalysed the RACE reads using MiXCR and keeps one entry per CDR3 protein. Altogether 85,000 to 100,000 distinct CDR3 sequences are present, around 25% being singletons, with the ten largest covering under 13%. The sequencing here drew on whole blood, taken in connection with sensitization to the hapten diphenylcyclopropenone (DPC). These receptors all come from a man aged 40-49 years with alopecia areata. Some clones in this sample may be carry-over from other donors' samples. Both conserved end residues are part of each CDR3. The D gene is left open where the match is weak. Size is stated for part of the rows, as once, few or many counts, or as a class when the clone is expanded.

j_call clone_size d_call v_call cdr3_nt cdr3_aa
TRBJ2-1 few NA TRBV20-1 TGCAGTGCTAGAGTACGTTTCGGGACCGAATTCAATGAGCAGTTCTTC CSARVRFGTEFNEQFF
TRBJ2-7 few NA TRBV28 TGTGCCAGCAACCCGGCAGGGTACTACGAGCAGTACTTC CASNPAGYYEQYF
TRBJ2-2 NA NA TRBV6-2/TRBV6-3 TGTGCCAGCAGTTACTCGTTAGTGACCGGGGAGCTGTTTTTT CASSYSLVTGELFF
TRBJ1-3 NA TRBD1 TRBV5-4 TGTGCCAGCAGCAAGACAGGGAGTGGAAACACCATATATTTT CASSKTGSGNTIYF
TRBJ1-1 few TRBD1 TRBV7-2 TGTGCCAGCAGCTTAGACTACAGGGGGCGTACTGAAGCTTTCTTT CASSLDYRGRTEAFF
TRBJ2-3 few TRBD1 TRBV4-3 TGCGCCAGCAGCCTCTACAGGGGTCCTAGGGATACGCAGTATTTT CASSLYRGPRDTQYF
TRBJ2-7 few TRBD1 TRBV29-1 TGCAGCGTGGAGGGACAGGGGGACGAGCAGTACTTC CSVEGQGDEQYF
TRBJ2-3 once NA TRBV27 TGTGCCAGCAGTCTCCGAGGTCCGGGTACGCAGTATTTT CASSLRGPGTQYF
TRBJ2-3 once TRBD2 TRBV28 TGTGCCAGCAGTTTCCGGACTAGAATCACAGATACGCAGTATTTT CASSFRTRITDTQYF
TRBJ2-7 NA NA TRBV6-6 TGTGCCAGCAGTTACTCTAGGGATCAGTCCTACGAGCAGTACTTC CASSYSRDQSYEQYF
TRBJ2-5 few TRBD2 TRBV18 TGTGCCAGCTCACCACGGACTAGCGGGAGAGGTAAACAGGAGACCCAGTACTTC CASSPRTSGRGKQETQYF
TRBJ1-6 NA NA TRBV9 TGTGCCAGCAGCGTAGGAGGGACGGGCTCACCCCTCCACTTT CASSVGGTGSPLHF
TRBJ2-3 few NA TRBV6-5 TGTGCCAGCAGTCACCGTGTTACTCGGATCGCAGATACGCAGTATTTT CASSHRVTRIADTQYF
TRBJ2-7 NA NA TRBV18 TGTGCCAGCTCACCACGCGCGCCTGGTCTCCGGGGGCAGGGCGAGCAGTACTTC CASSPRAPGLRGQGEQYF
TRBJ2-3 few TRBD2 TRBV4-1 TGCGCCAGCAGCCAAGATCGAATTCTAGCGGGGGACACAGATACGCAGTATTTT CASSQDRILAGDTDTQYF
TRBJ2-1 few TRBD1 TRBV20-1 TGCAGTGCTCCCGGGACAGGGGGCAGGGAGCAGTTCTTC CSAPGTGGREQFF
TRBJ2-5 NA NA TRBV28 TGTGCCAGCAGTCCCCCAGGGGCCCGCCAAGAGACCCAGTACTTC CASSPPGARQETQYF
TRBJ2-6 few TRBD1 TRBV6-4 TGTGCCAGCAGTGAGGGACAGGGGCCTAGTTTCGTCCTGACTTTC CASSEGQGPSFVLTF
TRBJ1-1 NA NA TRBV12-3/TRBV12-4 TGTGCCAGCAGCCATCCCGCGGGACCGAACACTGAAGCTTTCTTT CASSHPAGPNTEAFF
TRBJ2-2 few TRBD2 TRBV20-1 TGCAGTGCTAGAGCCTGGGGGGGGAATACCGGGGAGCTGTTTTTT CSARAWGGNTGELFF
TRBJ2-1 NA NA TRBV28 TGTGCCAGCAGCGGTAGACAGCTTATAACCTACAATGAGCAGTTCTTC CASSGRQLITYNEQFF
TRBJ2-7 few TRBD1 TRBV20-1 TGCAGTGCCGGTGGGACAGGGGTCCCCCTCTCCTACGAGCAGTACTTC CSAGGTGVPLSYEQYF
TRBJ1-6 few TRBD1 TRBV28 TGTGCCAGCAGTTCGGGACAGGGGAGATCACCCCTCCACTTT CASSSGQGRSPLHF
TRBJ2-7 NA TRBD2 TRBV28 TGTGCCAGCAGTTCTGCAGGACTAGCGGAGAACTACGAGCAGTACTTC CASSSAGLAENYEQYF
TRBJ1-6 NA TRBD1 TRBV25-1 TGTGCCAGCACCCGGACAGGGGATTCACCCCTCCACTTT CASTRTGDSPLHF
TRBJ2-7 NA TRBD1 TRBV7-3 TGTGCCAGCAGCCCTGGGGGACAGGGCATCGAGCAGTACTTC CASSPGGQGIEQYF
TRBJ2-7 few TRBD1 TRBV20-1 TGCAGTGCTCAGGACAGGGTAGGACTCGACTGGTCCTACGAGCAGTACTTC CSAQDRVGLDWSYEQYF
TRBJ2-7 few TRBD1 TRBV28 TGTGCCAGCAGTTCGACCGGGACAGGGGCATCCGAGCAGTACTTC CASSSTGTGASEQYF
TRBJ2-7 NA NA TRBV6-6 TGTGCCAGCAGTTACTCATCAGACTCCTACGAGCAGTACTTC CASSYSSDSYEQYF
TRBJ2-5 NA TRBD2 TRBV5-4 TGTGCCAGCAGCTTTGGGACTAGCGGGAGGGGTCCAGAGACCCAGTACTTC CASSFGTSGRGPETQYF
TRBJ2-2 NA NA TRBV7-2 TGTGCCAGCAGCTTAGTGGCAGGACTGAACACCGGGGAGCTGTTTTTT CASSLVAGLNTGELFF
TRBJ1-1 NA NA TRBV9 TGTGCCAGCAGCCCACGAAAGGCGGGGGGACACACTGAAGCTTTCTTT CASSPRKAGGHTEAFF
TRBJ1-6 few NA TRBV20-1 TGCAGTGCCAGGATACAGGAATCGTCTAATTCACCCCTCCACTTT CSARIQESSNSPLHF
TRBJ1-1 NA NA TRBV4-1 TGCGCCAGCAGCCAAGACAGGGGACGGACTGAAGCTTTCTTT CASSQDRGRTEAFF
TRBJ2-1 NA TRBD2 TRBV20-1 TGCAGTGCTAGAGATGCGGGAGGGGGGTACAATGAGCAGTTCTTC CSARDAGGGYNEQFF
TRBJ1-4 NA NA TRBV6-5 TGTGCCAGCAGTTACAGGGGACCTAATGAAAAACTGTTTTTT CASSYRGPNEKLFF
TRBJ1-2 few NA TRBV12-3/TRBV12-4 TGTGCCAGCAGTTCTTACCCCCAAGGAGGCTACACCTTC CASSSYPQGGYTF
TRBJ1-1 NA TRBD1 TRBV27 TGTGCCAGCAGTTTGGGTCGACAGGGGAGGAGGAACACTGAAGCTTTCTTT CASSLGRQGRRNTEAFF
TRBJ1-5 NA NA TRBV5-8 TGTGCCAGCAGCTTGTCGGGCGCCGGCAATCAGCCCCAGCATTTT CASSLSGAGNQPQHF
TRBJ2-3 few NA TRBV20-1 TGCAGTGCCCCGAGACAGACTAGCACAGATACGCAGTATTTT CSAPRQTSTDTQYF
TRBJ2-1 NA NA TRBV24-1 TGTGCCACCAGTGATTATGCCGGGACTCTAACCTACAATGAGCAGTTCTTC CATSDYAGTLTYNEQFF
TRBJ1-1 few NA TRBV12-3/TRBV12-4 TGTGCCAGCAGTTCCCAGGTGAACACTGAAGCTTTCTTT CASSSQVNTEAFF
TRBJ2-1 NA NA TRBV29-1 TGCAGCGTCCCACTATTGGACAATGGGCAGTTCTTC CSVPLLDNGQFF
TRBJ1-5 NA NA TRBV12-3/TRBV12-4 TGTGCCAGCAGTTTTAAAGGCCACCGCGGGGATCAGCCCCAGCATTTT CASSFKGHRGDQPQHF
TRBJ2-1 NA TRBD1 TRBV6-5 TGTGCCAGCAGACGACAGGGCTACAATGAGCAGTTCTTC CASRRQGYNEQFF
TRBJ1-2 NA NA TRBV4-2 TGTGCCAGCAGCCAAGATGGTAACAGGGCGGATGGCTACACCTTC CASSQDGNRADGYTF
TRBJ2-1 NA NA TRBV27 TGTGCCAGCAGTTTATACGGTGAGCAGTTCTTC CASSLYGEQFF
TRBJ2-5 NA NA TRBV12-3/TRBV12-4 TGTGCCAGCAGTTTAGCGCAGGGCGGCCGGGGATGCCAAGAGACCCAGTACTTC CASSLAQGGRGCQETQYF
TRBJ2-7 NA NA TRBV20-1 TGCAGTGCCTTCGGGGACGTACCGTCCTACGAGCAGTACTTC CSAFGDVPSYEQYF
TRBJ1-6 NA NA TRBV7-8 TGTGCCAGCAGCCCCCTTACCAGTAATTCACCCCTCCACTTT CASSPLTSNSPLHF
TRBJ2-5 NA NA TRBV18 TGTGCCAGCTCACCAGAACAGAGGAAAGAAGAGACCCAGTACTTC CASSPEQRKEETQYF
TRBJ2-7 few NA TRBV14 TGTGCCAGCAGCCAAGATCAGGGACATGGAGGCCACGAGCAGTACTTC CASSQDQGHGGHEQYF